The sequence of this T cell receptor (beta chain) was determined in a study of beta chain features in type 1 diabetes. Study results and limitations: All four CD4+ subsets of Type 1 diabetes patients contained TCRB CDR3s that were moderately but significantly shorter.

With 6 bases removed from V and 5 bases from J, the gap between germline ends came to 7 bases. The V gene's germline CDR1 is SEHNR and CDR2 FQNEAQ (reference sequence). The CDR3 has 12 residues. Expressed TCRB transcripts were sequenced because the entire RNA isolate underwent reverse transcription. The repertoire was sequenced with immunoSEQ multiplex PCR; TCRdb's copy has only in-frame clones and lacks some. Among roughly 700,000 clones listed, around 15% were seen once. This clone has only a few counts. Its specificity is unknown. The receptor was isolated from a man aged 18 to 35 with type 1 diabetes. The chain links TRBV7-9 to TRBJ1-4; D remains unclear. Material for sequencing was naive CD4+ T cells from blood. The CDR3 nucleotides read TGTGCCAGCAGTCCACGGAATGAAAAACTGTTTTTT. This gives the protein CASSPRNEKLFF.